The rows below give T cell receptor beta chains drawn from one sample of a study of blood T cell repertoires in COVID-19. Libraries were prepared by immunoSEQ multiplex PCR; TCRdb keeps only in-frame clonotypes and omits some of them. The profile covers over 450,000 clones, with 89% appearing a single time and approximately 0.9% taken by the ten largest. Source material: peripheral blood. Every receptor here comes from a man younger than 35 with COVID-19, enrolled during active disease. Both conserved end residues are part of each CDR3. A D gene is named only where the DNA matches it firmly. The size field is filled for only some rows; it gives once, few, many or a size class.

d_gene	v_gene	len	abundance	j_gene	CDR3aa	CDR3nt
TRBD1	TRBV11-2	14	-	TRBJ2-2	CASSSTGQSGELFF	TGTGCCAGCAGCTCCACGGGACAGTCCGGGGAGCTGTTTTTT
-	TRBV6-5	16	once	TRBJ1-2	CASSYLSDSFNYGYTF	TGTGCCAGCAGTTACCTGTCGGACTCCTTTAACTATGGCTACACCTTC
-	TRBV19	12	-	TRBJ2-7	CASGSYGGEQYF	TGTGCCAGTGGGTCCTACGGGGGCGAGCAGTACTTC
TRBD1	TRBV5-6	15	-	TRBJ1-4	CASSRRTGYNEKLFF	TGTGCCAGCAGCCGACGGACAGGGTATAATGAAAAACTGTTTTTT
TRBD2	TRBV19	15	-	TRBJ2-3	CASSMGGSYTDTQYF	TGTGCCAGTAGTATGGGCGGGAGTTACACAGATACGCAGTATTTT
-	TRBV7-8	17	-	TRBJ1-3	CASSLLASATSGNTIYF	TGTGCCAGCAGCTTACTCGCCAGCGCTACCTCTGGAAACACCATATATTTT
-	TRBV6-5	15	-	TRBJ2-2	CASKTIPGNTGELFF	TGTGCCAGCAAAACGATACCAGGGAACACCGGGGAGCTGTTTTTT
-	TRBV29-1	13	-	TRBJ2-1	CSDYQILHNEQFF	TGCAGCGACTACCAAATACTCCACAATGAGCAGTTCTTC
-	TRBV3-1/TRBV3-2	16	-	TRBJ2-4	CASSPGTTLAKNIQYF	TGTGCCAGCAGCCCCGGGACAACACTAGCCAAAAACATTCAGTACTTC
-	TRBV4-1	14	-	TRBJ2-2	CASSQGGRIGELFF	TGCGCCAGCAGCCAAGGGGGGCGTATCGGGGAGCTGTTTTTT
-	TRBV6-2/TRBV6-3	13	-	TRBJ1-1	CASSYVRVTEAFF	TGTGCCAGCAGTTACGTCCGGGTTACTGAAGCTTTCTTT
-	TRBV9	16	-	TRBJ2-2	CASSGRVTANTGELFF	TGTGCCAGCAGCGGCAGGGTGACGGCCAACACCGGGGAGCTGTTTTTT
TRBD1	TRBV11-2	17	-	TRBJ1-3	CASREGTGPALGATIYF	TGTGCCAGCAGAGAGGGGACAGGGCCCGCTCTGGGTGCCACCATATATTTT
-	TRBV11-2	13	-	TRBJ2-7	CASSPTVWGGSYF	TGTGCCAGCAGCCCAACCGTATGGGGGGGCAGTTACTTC
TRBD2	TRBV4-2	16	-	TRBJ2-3	CASSLSSGRIADTQYF	TGTGCCAGCAGCCTCTCTAGCGGGAGGATAGCAGATACGCAGTATTTT
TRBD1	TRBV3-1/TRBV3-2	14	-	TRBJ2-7	CASSHAAGGYEQYF	TGTGCCAGCAGCCACGCCGCAGGGGGCTACGAGCAGTACTTC
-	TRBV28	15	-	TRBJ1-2	CASSFPPNGGGGYTF	TGTGCCAGCAGTTTTCCTCCAAATGGGGGCGGTGGCTACACCTTC
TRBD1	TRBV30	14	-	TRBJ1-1	CAWRRRDRNTEAFF	TGTGCCTGGAGACGCCGGGACAGGAACACTGAAGCTTTCTTT
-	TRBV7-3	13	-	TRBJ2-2	CASSLTATGELFF	TGTGCCAGCAGCTTAACAGCTACCGGGGAGCTGTTTTTT
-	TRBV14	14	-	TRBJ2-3	CASSRDSVTDTQYF	TGTGCCAGCAGCCGAGATAGCGTCACAGATACGCAGTATTTT
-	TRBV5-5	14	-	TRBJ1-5	CASSTQGGNQPQHF	TGTGCCAGCAGCACACAGGGTGGCAATCAGCCCCAGCATTTT
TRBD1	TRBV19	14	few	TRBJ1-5	CASSIQGAGQPQHF	TGTGCCAGTAGTATACAGGGGGCCGGGCAGCCCCAGCATTTT
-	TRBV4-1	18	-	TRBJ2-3	CASSQVGRLRVYTDTQYF	TGCGCCAGCAGCCAAGTCGGTAGACTGAGGGTGTACACAGATACGCAGTATTTT
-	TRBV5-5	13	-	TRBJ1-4	CASSPSTNEKLFF	TGTGCCAGCAGCCCGTCCACTAATGAAAAACTGTTTTTT
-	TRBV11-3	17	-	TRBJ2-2	CASSTRSGSAGTGELFF	TGTGCCAGCAGCACAAGGTCTGGTTCCGCGGGGACCGGGGAGCTGTTTTTT
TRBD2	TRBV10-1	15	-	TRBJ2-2	CASRPGGTPTGELFF	TGCGCCAGCAGACCCGGGGGGACCCCCACCGGGGAGCTGTTTTTT
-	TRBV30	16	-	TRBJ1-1	CAWVLWGRGMNTEAFF	TGTGCCTGGGTTTTATGGGGAAGGGGGATGAACACTGAAGCTTTCTTT
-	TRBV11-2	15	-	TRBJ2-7	CASTFSPGRAYEQYF	TGTGCCAGCACCTTTTCCCCGGGCAGGGCCTACGAGCAGTACTTC
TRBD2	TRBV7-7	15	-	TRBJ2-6	CASSPGGSGANVLTF	TGTGCCAGCAGCCCGGGGGGGTCTGGGGCCAACGTCCTGACTTTC
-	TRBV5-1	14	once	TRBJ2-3	CASIQQGGTDTQYF	TGCGCCAGCATCCAACAGGGAGGGACAGATACGCAGTATTTT
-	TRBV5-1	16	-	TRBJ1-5	CASSLVPGNPNQPQHF	TGCGCCAGCAGCTTGGTCCCGGGGAACCCCAATCAGCCCCAGCATTTT
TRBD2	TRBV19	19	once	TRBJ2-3	CASSMASGGSGVLTNTQYF	TGTGCCAGTAGTATGGCTAGCGGGGGGTCTGGAGTACTCACAAATACGCAGTATTTT
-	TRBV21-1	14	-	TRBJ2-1	CASSRGGATNEQFF	TGTGCCAGCAGCAGGGGCGGGGCGACAAATGAGCAGTTCTTC
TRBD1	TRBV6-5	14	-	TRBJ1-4	CASKRDRANEKLFF	TGTGCCAGCAAACGGGACAGGGCAAATGAAAAACTGTTTTTT